The present TCR beta chain was sequenced within a study of blood T cell repertoires in COVID-19. Turning to the study itself: The samples span acute and convalescent COVID-19 from the United States, Italy and Spain. The cDNA or gDNA used as material had been derived from T cells, B-cell-depleted T cells, or PBMCs.

Germline values: CDR1 GTSNPN, CDR2 SVGIG (reference sequence). The CDR3 covers 17 residues. The V and J ends lost 0 bases and 2 bases, in that order; junction bases with no gene match: 10. Per the authors' pipeline: Nucleated cell counts were estimated from reference gene primer amplification. Method: immunoSEQ multiplex PCR; TCRdb's copy keeps in-frame clones and lacks some. The V and J calls and clone size come from that table; D and trimming were worked out from the DNA. The profile shows some 120,000 clones, 70% to 90% of them singletons. Sequencing used peripheral blood. The V gene is TRBV30, the J gene TRBJ1-3, with 7 bases lining up with TRBD1. This receptor was identified in a woman between 45 and 60 years old with active or convalescent COVID-19. The CDR3 loop is CAWSVQGRGITGNTIYF. CDR3 nucleotides: TGTGCCTGGAGTGTACAAGGCAGGGGGATTACTGGAAACACCATATATTTT.